The clone carrying this TCR beta chain was seen a few times. Its cognate antigen is unknown. The data were taken from a study of tumor-infiltrating lymphocytes in primary liver carcinoma. Findings and limits, study-wide: Tumors reached a significantly greater top-250-clone fraction than blood did (p = 0.039).

From 500 ng of total RNA, TCR beta-specific cDNA was reverse-transcribed using a constant-region primer. Slightly modified ARM-PCR served as the procedure for the TCR beta libraries. These libraries came from three rounds of nested multiplex PCR. The first two PCR rounds used TRBV1-TRBV30 primers with a Cbeta primer, 10 cycles each. A single record per CDR3 protein comes from TCRdb applying MiXCR to the multiplex PCR reads. Among a few hundred thousand distinct CDR3 sequences, around three fifths were seen once, and the ten largest hold 15% to 20%. They got blood RNA out of unsorted whole blood and also pulled out germline DNA. Germline V gene lookup returns CDR1 SGHRS and CDR2 YFSETQ. The CDR3 runs 15 residues. The V gene lost 2 bases and the J gene lost 2 bases, with 11 bases spanning the gap.

The rearrangement links TRBV5-1 to TRBJ2-1; D is unresolved. The TCR originated in a woman in her 30s with primary liver carcinoma and hepatitis B virus infection. Sequences were obtained from peripheral blood. The CDR3 is CASSFLSNTYNEQFF. For the CDR3, the DNA is TGCGCCAGCAGCTTCTTATCTAATACCTACAATGAGCAGTTCTTC.